This TCR beta chain was observed in a study of T cells after yellow fever vaccination (dated by TCRdb to the late 2010s). Regarding the research as a whole: Libraries from fractions with low cell numbers were prepared with the SMART-Seq v4 Ultra Low Input RNA kit. Bulk PBMC replicates and cell subsets were isolated from blood drawn at multiple timepoints before and after both primary and secondary immunization. To follow T-cell clones before and after primary and booster YFV17D yellow fever vaccination, bulk TCR alpha and beta repertoires were sequenced over time. Two healthy male donors, one aged 18 to 30 and one aged 30 to 40 years, were included in the cohort. What the work shows at the level of the full study, not this receptor alone: FACS-sorted repertoires could contain abundant contaminating clonotypes from the bulk population, so computational filtering was required. The secondary T-cell response was weaker than the primary response but faster, peaking on day 5 instead of day 15. Because the study included only two donors, the extent to which the findings can be generalized is limited. Most clones expanded after primary vaccination were re-detected after the booster (around 96% of CD4 and about nine tenths of CD8), suggesting broad memory maintenance. A small share of clonotypes occurred in both CD4 and CD8 compartments, likely arising from convergent recombination.

The CDR3 numbers 16 residues from cysteine through phenylalanine. The sequence is cut down to CDR3 DNA, 48 bases in frame from base 1. Looking up the germline V gene (reference sequence) yields CDR1 SEHNR and CDR2 FQNEAQ. Relative to germline, V is missing 4 bases and J is missing 5 bases, with 10 bases of the junction outside any gene match. The sample's treatment or condition label, in plain terms: live attenuated yellow fever vaccine strain. A standard Ficoll-Paque protocol was used to isolate PBMCs from peripheral blood. CD4 and CD8 T-cell fractions were isolated with Dynabeads CD4 and CD8 positive selection kits. TriZol was used to extract RNA from bulk PBMCs, from CD4 and CD8 fractions, and from dextramer-positive and dextramer-negative fractions. TCR cDNA was synthesized by 5'RACE template switching, which introduced a universal primer site and unique molecular identifiers. cDNA synthesis was primed from both the TCR alpha and TCR beta constant segments. Libraries were amplified in two PCR steps, with sample barcodes and sequencing adapters added in the second step. Sequencing of the libraries was done on either Illumina HiSeq 2500 (2x100 bp) or NovaSeq (2x150 bp). Under the source paper's analysis protocol: MIGEC handled demultiplexing of reads and collapsing into UMI consensus sequences, while MiXCR performed V(D)J alignment. Using edgeR on replicate PBMC samples, clonotypes were called vaccine-responding if FDR was below 0.01 and the log2 fold change was above 5 up to day 15. Bulk clonotypes were assigned CD4 or CD8 identity according to which sequenced CD4 or CD8 repertoire held them at higher abundance. TCRdb trimmed public reads at Q25 via fastp, called clones via MiXCR and kept in-frame beta chains. Rows are combined by CDR3 protein, so each entry shows the most common genes and DNA. Clone size and V and J calls follow TCRdb, not the original study. For this sample there are under 300,000 distinct CDR3 sequences; about 7% appear just once. Together, the top ten hold approximately 0.85% of the sample.

This clonotype was observed a few times. There is no known antigen for this receptor. Base qualities are not recorded, but no much larger clone differs from it by a single base. The chain is assembled from TRBV7-9 and TRBJ1-2; 10 of the junction bases match TRBD1. The sample was CD4+ T cells sorted from PBMCs, taken 15 days after the yellow fever booster vaccination. This TCR derives from a man aged 25 to 45 who received the YFV17D yellow fever vaccine. DNA sequence: TGTGCCAGCAGCTCCCCCGGGACAGGGGTTACTTATGGCTACACCTTC. Translated, this gives CASSSPGTGVTYGYTF.